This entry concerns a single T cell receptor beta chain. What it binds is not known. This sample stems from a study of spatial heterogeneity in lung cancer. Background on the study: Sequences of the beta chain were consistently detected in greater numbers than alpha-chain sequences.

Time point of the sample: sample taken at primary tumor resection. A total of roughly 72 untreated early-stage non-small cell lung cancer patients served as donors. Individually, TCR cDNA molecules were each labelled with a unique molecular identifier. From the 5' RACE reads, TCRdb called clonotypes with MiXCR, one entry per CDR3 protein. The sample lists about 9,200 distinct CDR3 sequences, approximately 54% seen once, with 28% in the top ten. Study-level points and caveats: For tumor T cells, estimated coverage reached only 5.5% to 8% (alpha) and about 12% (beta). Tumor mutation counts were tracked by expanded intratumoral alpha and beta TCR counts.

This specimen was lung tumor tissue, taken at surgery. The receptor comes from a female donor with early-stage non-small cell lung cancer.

The CDR3 region has the DNA TGTGCCAGCAGTTTTATGGGGGCAGGCAATGAGCAGTTCTTC. The encoded protein is CASSFMGAGNEQFF. J is TRBJ2-1 and V is TRBV12-3 or TRBV12-4, with D possibly matching TRBD1 (6 bases). With 3 bases removed from V and 6 bases from J, the gap between germline ends came to 12 bases. This CDR3 is 14 amino acids long.